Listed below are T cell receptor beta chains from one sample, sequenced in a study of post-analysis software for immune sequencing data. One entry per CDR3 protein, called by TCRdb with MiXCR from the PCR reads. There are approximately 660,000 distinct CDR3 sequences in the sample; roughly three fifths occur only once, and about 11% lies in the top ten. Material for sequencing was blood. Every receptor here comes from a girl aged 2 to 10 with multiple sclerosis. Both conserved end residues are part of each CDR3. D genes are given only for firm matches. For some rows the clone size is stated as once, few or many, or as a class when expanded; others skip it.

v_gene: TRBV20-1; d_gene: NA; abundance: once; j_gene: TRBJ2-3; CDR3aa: CSVLVGTQRTDTQYF; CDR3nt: TGCAGTGTCTTAGTCGGGACACAACGCACAGATACGCAGTATTTT
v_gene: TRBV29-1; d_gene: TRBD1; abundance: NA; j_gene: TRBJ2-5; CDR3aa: CSVDGDRDGDGETQYF; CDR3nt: TGCAGCGTTGATGGGGACAGGGACGGGGACGGAGAGACCCAGTACTTC
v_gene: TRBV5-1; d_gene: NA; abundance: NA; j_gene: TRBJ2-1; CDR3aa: CASSLGVGRREFF; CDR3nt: TGCGCCAGCAGCTTGGGGGTGGGGCGGAGGGAGTTCTTC
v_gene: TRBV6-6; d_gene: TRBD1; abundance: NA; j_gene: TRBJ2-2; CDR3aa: CASRPPGQGNTGELFF; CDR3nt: TGTGCCAGCAGACCTCCGGGACAGGGTAACACCGGGGAGCTGTTTTTT
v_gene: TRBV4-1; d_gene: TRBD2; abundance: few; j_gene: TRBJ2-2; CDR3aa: CASSQPTSGSGELFF; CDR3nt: TGCGCCAGCAGCCAACCGACTAGCGGGAGCGGGGAGCTGTTTTTT
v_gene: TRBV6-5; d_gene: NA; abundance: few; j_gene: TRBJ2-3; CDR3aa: CASSYSPGESFTDTQYF; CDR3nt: TGTGCCAGCAGTTACTCGCCGGGGGAGTCTTTCACAGATACGCAGTATTTT
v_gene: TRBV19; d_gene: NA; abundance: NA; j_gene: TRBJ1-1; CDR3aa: CASSTYGGLTEAFF; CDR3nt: TGTGCCAGTAGTACCTATGGGGGGCTGACTGAAGCTTTCTTT
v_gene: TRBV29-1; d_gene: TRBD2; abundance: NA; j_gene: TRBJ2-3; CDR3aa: CSVDPGGRAQADTQYF; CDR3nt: TGCAGCGTTGACCCCGGGGGGAGGGCCCAAGCAGATACGCAGTATTTT
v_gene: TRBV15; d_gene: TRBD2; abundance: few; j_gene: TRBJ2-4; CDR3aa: CATSNPLAGKNIQYF; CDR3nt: TGTGCCACCAGCAACCCCCTAGCGGGGAAAAACATTCAGTACTTC
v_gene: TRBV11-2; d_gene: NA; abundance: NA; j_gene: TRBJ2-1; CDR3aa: CASSLTGSDEQCF; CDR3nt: TGTGCCAGCAGTCTCACAGGGTCGGATGAGCAGTGCTTC
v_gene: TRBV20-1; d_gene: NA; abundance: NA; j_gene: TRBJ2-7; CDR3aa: CSAGDTTYEQYF; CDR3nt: TGCAGTGCTGGTGACACTACCTACGAGCAGTACTTC
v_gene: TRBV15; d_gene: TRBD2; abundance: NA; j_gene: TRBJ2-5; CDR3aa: CATSLGLAGRETQYF; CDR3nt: TGTGCCACCAGCCTGGGACTAGCGGGGAGGGAGACCCAGTACTTC
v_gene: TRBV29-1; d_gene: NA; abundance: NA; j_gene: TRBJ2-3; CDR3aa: CSVGTSTDTQYF; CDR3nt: TGCAGCGTCGGGACTAGCACAGATACGCAGTATTTT
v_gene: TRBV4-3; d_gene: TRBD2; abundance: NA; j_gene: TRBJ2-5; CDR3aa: CASSPELLAGALQETQYF; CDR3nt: TGCGCCAGCAGCCCCGAACTTCTAGCGGGGGCTTTACAAGAGACCCAGTACTTC
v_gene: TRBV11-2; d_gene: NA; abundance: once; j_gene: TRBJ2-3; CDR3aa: CASSRPLTDTQYF; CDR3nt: TGTGCCAGCAGTCGGCCGCTCACAGATACGCAGTATTTT
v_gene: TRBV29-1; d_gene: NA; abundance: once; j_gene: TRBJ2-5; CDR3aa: CSVAEGVGETQYF; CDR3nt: TGCAGCGTCGCAGAGGGGGTTGGGGAGACCCAGTACTTC
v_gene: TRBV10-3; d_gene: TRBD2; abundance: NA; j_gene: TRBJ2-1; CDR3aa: CAIASGSSYNEQFF; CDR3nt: TGTGCCATCGCTAGCGGGAGCTCCTACAATGAGCAGTTCTTC
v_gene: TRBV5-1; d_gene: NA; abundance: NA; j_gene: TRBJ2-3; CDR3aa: CASTKGPQTDTQYF; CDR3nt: TGCGCCAGCACAAAGGGCCCCCAGACAGATACGCAGTATTTT
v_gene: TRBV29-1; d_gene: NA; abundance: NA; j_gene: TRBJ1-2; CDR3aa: CSVGEVGGYTF; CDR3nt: TGCAGCGTTGGCGAGGTTGGGGGCTACACCTTC
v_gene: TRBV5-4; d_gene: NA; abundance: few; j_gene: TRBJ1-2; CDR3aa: CASSLEWGLDYGYTF; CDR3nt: TGTGCCAGCAGCTTGGAATGGGGGTTGGACTATGGCTACACCTTC
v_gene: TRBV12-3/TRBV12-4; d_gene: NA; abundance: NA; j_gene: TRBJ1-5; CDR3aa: CASRLGGGSNQPQHF; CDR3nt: TGTGCCAGCAGACTCGGAGGGGGTAGCAATCAGCCCCAGCATTTT
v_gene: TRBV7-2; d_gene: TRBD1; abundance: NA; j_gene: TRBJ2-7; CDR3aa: CASSFGKGTGTVEQYF; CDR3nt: TGTGCCAGCAGCTTTGGTAAAGGGACAGGGACGGTCGAGCAGTACTTC
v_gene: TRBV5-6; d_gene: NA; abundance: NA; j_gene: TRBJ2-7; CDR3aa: CASSERGRTSSYEQYF; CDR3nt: TGTGCCAGCAGCGAGCGCGGACGGACAAGCTCCTACGAGCAGTACTTC
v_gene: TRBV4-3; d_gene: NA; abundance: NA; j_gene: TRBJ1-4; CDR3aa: CASSQRPTVFF; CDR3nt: TGCGCCAGCAGCCAACGACCGACGGTGTTTTTT
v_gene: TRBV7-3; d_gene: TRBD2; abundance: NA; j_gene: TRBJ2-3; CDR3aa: CASSLSVSGRGDTQYF; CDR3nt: TGTGCCAGCAGCTTAAGTGTGAGCGGGAGGGGAGATACGCAGTATTTT
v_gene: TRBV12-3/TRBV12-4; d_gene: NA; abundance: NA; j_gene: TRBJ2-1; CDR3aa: CASSRQAFSYNEQFF; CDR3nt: TGTGCCAGCAGCCGACAGGCATTCTCCTACAATGAGCAGTTCTTC
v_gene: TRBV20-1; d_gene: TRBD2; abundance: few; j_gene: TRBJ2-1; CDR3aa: CSARSGLAGEFF; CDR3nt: TGCAGTGCTAGATCCGGACTAGCGGGAGAGTTCTTC
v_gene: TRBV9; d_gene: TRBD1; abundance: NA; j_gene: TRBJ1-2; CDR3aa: CASSSPTGQSIGFGYTF; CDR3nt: TGTGCCAGCAGCTCACCGACAGGGCAGTCGATCGGCTTTGGCTACACCTTC
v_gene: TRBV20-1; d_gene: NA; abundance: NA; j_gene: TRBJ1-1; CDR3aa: CSARQPKRRNTEAFF; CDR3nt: TGCAGTGCTAGACAGCCCAAGCGTAGGAACACTGAAGCTTTCTTT
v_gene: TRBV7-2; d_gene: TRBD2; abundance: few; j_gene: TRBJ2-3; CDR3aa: CASSLTSGGPDTQYF; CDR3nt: TGTGCCAGCAGCTTGACTAGCGGGGGACCGGATACGCAGTATTTT
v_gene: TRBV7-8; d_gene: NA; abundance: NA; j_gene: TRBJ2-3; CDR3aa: CASSLSIFGADTQYF; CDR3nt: TGTGCCAGCAGCCTATCTATCTTCGGGGCAGATACGCAGTATTTT
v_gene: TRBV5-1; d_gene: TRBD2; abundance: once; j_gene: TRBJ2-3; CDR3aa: CASSLEVAGSDTQYF; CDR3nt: TGCGCCAGCAGCTTGGAGGTAGCGGGATCAGATACGCAGTATTTT
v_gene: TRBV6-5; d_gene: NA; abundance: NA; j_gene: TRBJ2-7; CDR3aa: CASSYSRGTGYEQYF; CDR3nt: TGTGCCAGCAGTTACTCGAGAGGGACGGGCTACGAGCAGTACTTC
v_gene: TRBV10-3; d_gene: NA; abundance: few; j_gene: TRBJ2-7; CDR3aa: CAISPSASPYEQYF; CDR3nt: TGTGCCATCAGCCCTAGCGCAAGCCCCTACGAGCAGTACTTC
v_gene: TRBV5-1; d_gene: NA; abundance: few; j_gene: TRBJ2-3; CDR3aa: CASSFYQGGWSFSTDTQYF; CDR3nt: TGCGCCAGCAGCTTCTACCAGGGGGGCTGGTCGTTTAGCACAGATACGCAGTATTTT
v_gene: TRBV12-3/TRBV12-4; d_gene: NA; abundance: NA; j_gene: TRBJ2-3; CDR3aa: CASSFSLGPDTQYF; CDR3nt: TGTGCCAGCAGTTTCTCACTGGGGCCCGATACGCAGTATTTT
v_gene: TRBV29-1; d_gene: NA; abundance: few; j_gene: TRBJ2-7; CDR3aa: CSVKETKQYF; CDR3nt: TGCAGCGTTAAAGAGACGAAGCAGTACTTC
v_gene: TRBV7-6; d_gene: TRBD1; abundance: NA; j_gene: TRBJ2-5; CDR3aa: CASSGTDTIPQETQYF; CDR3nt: TGTGCCAGCAGCGGGACAGATACAATACCCCAAGAGACCCAGTACTTC
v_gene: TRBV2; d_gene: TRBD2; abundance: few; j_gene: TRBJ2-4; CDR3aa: CASSDLADKNIQYF; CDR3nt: TGTGCCAGCAGTGACCTAGCGGACAAAAACATTCAGTACTTC
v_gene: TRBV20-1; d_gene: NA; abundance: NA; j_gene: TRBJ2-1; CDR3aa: CSARLTRSNEQFF; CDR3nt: TGCAGTGCTAGATTGACTAGATCCAATGAGCAGTTCTTC
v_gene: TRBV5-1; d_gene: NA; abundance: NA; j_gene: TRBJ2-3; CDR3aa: CASSSSFRTDTQYF; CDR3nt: TGCGCCAGCAGCTCCTCCTTTAGGACAGATACGCAGTATTTT
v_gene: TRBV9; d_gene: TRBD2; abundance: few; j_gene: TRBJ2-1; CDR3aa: CASSVTSGRALSDEQFF; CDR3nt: TGTGCCAGCAGCGTGACAAGCGGGAGGGCCCTTAGTGATGAGCAGTTCTTC
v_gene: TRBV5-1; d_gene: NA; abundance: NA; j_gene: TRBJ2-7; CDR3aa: CASSEKPGPEWIYEQYF; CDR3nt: TGCGCCAGCAGCGAAAAGCCGGGCCCCGAGTGGATCTACGAGCAGTACTTC
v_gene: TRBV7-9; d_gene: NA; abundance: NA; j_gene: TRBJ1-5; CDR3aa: CASSSDLSNQPQHF; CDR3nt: TGTGCCAGCAGCTCGGACCTTAGCAATCAGCCCCAGCATTTT
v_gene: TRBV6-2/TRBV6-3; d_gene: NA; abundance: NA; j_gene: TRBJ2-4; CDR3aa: CASLGKLAKNIQYF; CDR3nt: TGTGCCAGCCTTGGAAAGCTAGCCAAAAACATTCAGTACTTC
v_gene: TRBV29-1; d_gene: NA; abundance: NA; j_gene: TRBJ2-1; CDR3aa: CSVAGGSLYNERFF; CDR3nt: NA
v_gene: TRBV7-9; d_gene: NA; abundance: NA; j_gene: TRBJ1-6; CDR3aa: CASSLTDSNSPLHF; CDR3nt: TGTGCCAGCAGCTTAACTGACAGTAATTCACCCCTCCACTTT
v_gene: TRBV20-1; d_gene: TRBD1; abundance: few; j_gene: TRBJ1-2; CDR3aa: CSASEGAGYGYTF; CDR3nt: TGCAGTGCTAGTGAGGGGGCTGGCTATGGCTACACCTTC
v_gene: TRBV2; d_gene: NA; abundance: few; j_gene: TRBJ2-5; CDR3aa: CASSDNREETQYF; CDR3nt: TGTGCCAGCAGTGATAACAGGGAAGAGACCCAGTACTTC
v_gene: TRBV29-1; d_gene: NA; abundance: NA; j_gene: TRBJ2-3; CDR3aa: CSVRGRGADTQYF; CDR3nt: TGCAGCGTTCGGGGACGGGGCGCAGATACGCAGTATTTT
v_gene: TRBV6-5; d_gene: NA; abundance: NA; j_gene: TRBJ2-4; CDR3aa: CASSTRQGGVEERYF; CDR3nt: TGTGCCAGCAGTACCAGACAGGGAGGCGTGGAAGAGCGGTACTTC
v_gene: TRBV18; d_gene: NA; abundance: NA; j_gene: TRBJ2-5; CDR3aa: CASSRGVTEQETQYF; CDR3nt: TGTGCCAGCTCACGAGGGGTCACAGAGCAAGAGACCCAGTACTTC
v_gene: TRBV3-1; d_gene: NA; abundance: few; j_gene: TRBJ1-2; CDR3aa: CASSPHKRTGTAYGYTF; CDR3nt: TGTGCCAGCAGCCCCCACAAAAGAACCGGGACGGCCTATGGCTACACCTTC